The clone carrying this T cell receptor (beta chain) was detected a few times. The antigen is unknown. As for time point: newly diagnosed GD, antithyroid drugs for less than 3 months. Generation of the TCR library employed RNA extracted from PBMCs. The sample belongs to a study of regulatory T cells in long-lasting Graves disease. Study-wide results and limits: Accuracy may have suffered from the small sample size.

This CDR3 region has 13 residues. V shed 5 bases and J 11 bases; nucleotides not matched to a gene: 11. The V gene's germline CDR1 is MDHEN and CDR2 SYDVKM. CDR3 regions were amplified by Arm-PCR using iRepertoire HTBI primers to build TCR beta libraries. Using its own MiXCR run on the multiplex PCR reads, TCRdb lists one record per CDR3 protein. The table records around 320,000 distinct CDR3 sequences, roughly a sixth of them present only once. In addition, the sample was reused for a study of T cells in Graves' hyperthyroidism and ophthalmopathy. Per that study: Diagnoses were made from clinical symptoms, serum measures (thyroxine and TRAb), thyroid ultrasound and orbital computed tomography.

The material sequenced was peripheral blood mononuclear cells (PBMCs), taken at new diagnosis, from a patient treated with antithyroid drugs. The TCR originated in a man aged 40-49 years with Graves disease. The chain combines TRBV28 with TRBJ1-1, with 7 bases lining up with TRBD1. The CDR3 here is CASSIPQGVSAFF. The CDR3, as DNA: TGTGCCAGCAGTATTCCTCAGGGGGTGAGTGCTTTCTTT. The whole variable domain, remainder taken from reference TRBV28 and TRBJ1-1, is DVKVTQSSRYLVKRTGEKVFLECVQDMDHENMFWYRQDPGLGLRLIYFSYDVKMKEKGDIPEGYSVSREKKERFSLILESASTNQTSMYLCASSIPQGVSAFFGQGTRLTVV.